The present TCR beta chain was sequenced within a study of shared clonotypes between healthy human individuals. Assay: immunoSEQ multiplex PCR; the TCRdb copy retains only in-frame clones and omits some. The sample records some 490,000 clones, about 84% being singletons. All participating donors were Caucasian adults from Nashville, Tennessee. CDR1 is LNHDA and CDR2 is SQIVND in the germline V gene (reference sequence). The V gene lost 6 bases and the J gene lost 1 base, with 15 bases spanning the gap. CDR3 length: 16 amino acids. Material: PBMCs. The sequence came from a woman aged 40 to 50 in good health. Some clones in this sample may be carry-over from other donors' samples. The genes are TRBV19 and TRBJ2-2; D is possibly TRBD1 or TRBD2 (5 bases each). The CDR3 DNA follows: TGTGCCAGTAGCGACCCGGGACGGAGGAACACCGGGGAGCTGTTTTTT. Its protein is CASSDPGRRNTGELFF.